This T cell receptor beta chain stems from a study of cytomegalovirus exposure and HLA in healthy donors. Study conclusions and caveats: By a later analysis, the bulk of CMV-associated TCR beta chains appeared HLA-restricted. Specific recognition of CMV antigens was confirmed in vitro for a few chains (all CMV-associated).

PCR amplification relied on 60 Vbeta primers (plus 13 Jbeta primers). Here immunoSEQ multiplex PCR was the method, and the copy in TCRdb shows in-frame clones only, minus some. Among 150,000 to 200,000 clones, almost 80% were seen once, and the ten largest hold around 1%. Though nominally healthy at sampling, donors likely had unrecorded immune exposures. The trim removed 0 bases at V and 4 bases at J, leaving 2 bases unmatched. This CDR3 is 15 amino acids long. From germline, CDR1 is WNHNN and CDR2 SYGVQD (reference sequence). For this clone: What it binds is not known.

The sample was PBMCs. This TCR was recovered from a woman in her forties or fifties in good health and CMV-seropositive. The chain employs TRBV10-1 and TRBJ2-1; 8 bases match TRBD2. The CDR3 loop reads CASSESPSGYNEQFF. Here the CDR3 DNA reads TGCGCCAGCAGTGAGTCGCCTAGCGGGTACAATGAGCAGTTCTTC.